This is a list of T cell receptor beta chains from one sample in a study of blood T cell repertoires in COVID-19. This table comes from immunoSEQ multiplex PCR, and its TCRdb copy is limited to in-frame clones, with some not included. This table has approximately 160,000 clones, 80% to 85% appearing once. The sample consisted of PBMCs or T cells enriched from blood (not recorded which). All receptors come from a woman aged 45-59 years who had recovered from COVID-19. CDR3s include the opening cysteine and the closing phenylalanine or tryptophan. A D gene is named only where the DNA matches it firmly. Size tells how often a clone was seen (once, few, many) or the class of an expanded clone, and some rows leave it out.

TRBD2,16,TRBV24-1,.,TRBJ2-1,TGTGCCACCAGTGATTTGTCTAGCGGGTCCTACAATGAGCAGTTCTTC,CATSDLSSGSYNEQFF
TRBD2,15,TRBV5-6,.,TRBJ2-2,TGTGCCAGCAGCTTGTTGGCGGGAGGGCCCGGGGAGCTGTTTTTT,CASSLLAGGPGELFF
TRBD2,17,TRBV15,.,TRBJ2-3,TGTGCCACCAGCAGAAACGACGGACTAGCGGGCACAGATACGCAGTATTTT,CATSRNDGLAGTDTQYF
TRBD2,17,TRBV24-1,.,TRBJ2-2,TGTGCCACCAGTGATTCCGGAGCGGGGCAGAACACCGGGGAGCTGTTTTTT,CATSDSGAGQNTGELFF
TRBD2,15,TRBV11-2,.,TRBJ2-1,TGTGCCAGCAGCTTCCTTACGGGAGGGCCCGGTGAGCAGTTCTTC,CASSFLTGGPGEQFF
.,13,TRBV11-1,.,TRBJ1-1,TGTGCCAGCAGCTTAGCCATCGCCAGTGAAGCTTTCTTT,CASSLAIASEAFF
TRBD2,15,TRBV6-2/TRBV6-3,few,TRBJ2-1,TGTGCCAGCAGGCCTAGCGGAAGCTCCTACAATGAGCAGTTCTTC,CASRPSGSSYNEQFF
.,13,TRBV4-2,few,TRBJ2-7,TGTGCCAGCAGCCAAGAACCGTCGACAGAGCAGTACTTC,CASSQEPSTEQYF
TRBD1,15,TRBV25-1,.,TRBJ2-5,TGTGCCAGCAAGAGGACAGGGGGTAACGAAGAGACCCAGTACTTC,CASKRTGGNEETQYF
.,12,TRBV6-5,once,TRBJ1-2,TGTGCCAGCAGGACAGGTCTTTATGGCTACACCTTC,CASRTGLYGYTF
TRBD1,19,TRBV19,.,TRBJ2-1,TGTGCCAGTAGCCACCGGGACAGGGGAGTCAGGAACGGTAACAATGAGCAGTTCTTC,CASSHRDRGVRNGNNEQFF
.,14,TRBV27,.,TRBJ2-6,TGTGCCAGCAGTTTCATGTCTGGGGCCAACGTCCTGACTTTC,CASSFMSGANVLTF
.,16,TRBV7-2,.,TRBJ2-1,TGTGCCAGCAGCGCTTCCATCTTCGGCTCCTACAATGAGCAGTTCTTC,CASSASIFGSYNEQFF
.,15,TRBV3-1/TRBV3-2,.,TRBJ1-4,TGTGCCAGCAGCCAGGGGGCCATAACTAATGAAAAACTGTTTTTT,CASSQGAITNEKLFF
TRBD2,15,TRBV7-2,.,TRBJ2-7,TGTGCCAGCAGCCGTGCGGGAGGGGCGGCCCACGAGCAGTACTTC,CASSRAGGAAHEQYF
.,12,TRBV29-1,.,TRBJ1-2,TGCAGCGTTCCGGCGGGTTTCTATGGCTACACCTTC,CSVPAGFYGYTF
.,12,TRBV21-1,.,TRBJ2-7,TGTGCCAGCAGCCGGGGGGACTACGAGCAGTACTTC,CASSRGDYEQYF
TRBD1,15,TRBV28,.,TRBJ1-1,TGTGCCAGCACTCCGGCGGGACAGGGGCGAACTGAAGCTTTCTTT,CASTPAGQGRTEAFF
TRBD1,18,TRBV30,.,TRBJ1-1,TGTGCCTGGAGTGTACAGGGGCTTAAACGCCTTAGGAACACTGAAGCTTTCTTT,CAWSVQGLKRLRNTEAFF
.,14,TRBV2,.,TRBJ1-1,TGTGCCAGCAAAACGGGCCAGGGTAACACTGAAGCTTTCTTT,CASKTGQGNTEAFF
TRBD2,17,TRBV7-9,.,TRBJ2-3,TGTGCCAGCAGCGCCACCGGGACTAGCGGAGGCACAGATACGCAGTATTTT,CASSATGTSGGTDTQYF
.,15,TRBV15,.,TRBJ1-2,TGTGCCACCAGCAGAGTGGGGGCGCTTAACTATGGCTACACCTTC,CATSRVGALNYGYTF
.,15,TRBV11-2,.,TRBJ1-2,TGTGCCAGCAGCTTAGACCCAGGATTCGGCTATGGCTACACCTTC,CASSLDPGFGYGYTF
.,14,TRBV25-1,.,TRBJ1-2,TGTGCCAGCAGTGATGGAACAGCCTCCCGACGTGTCTTCTTC,CASSDGTASRRVFF
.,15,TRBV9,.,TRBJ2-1,TGTGCCAGCAGCGTAGCTGGGCAGGGTGACAATGAGCAGTTCTTC,CASSVAGQGDNEQFF
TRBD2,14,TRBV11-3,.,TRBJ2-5,TGTGCCAGCAGCCTTAAGCGGGGCCAAGAGACCCAGTACTTC,CASSLKRGQETQYF
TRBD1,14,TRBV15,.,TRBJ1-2,TGTGCCACCAGCTCGCCGGACAGGAACTATGGCTACACCTTC,CATSSPDRNYGYTF
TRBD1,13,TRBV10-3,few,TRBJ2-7,TGTGCCATCAGTCCCGGGACAGGGTACGAGCAGTACTTC,CAISPGTGYEQYF
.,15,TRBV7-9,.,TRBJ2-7,TGTGCCAGCAGCTTCGATGGGGCAGGGGCCTACGAGCAGTACTTC,CASSFDGAGAYEQYF
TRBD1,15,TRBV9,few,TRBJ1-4,TGTGCCAGCAGCGCCCTTTCGGGACAGAATGAAAAACTGTTTTTT,CASSALSGQNEKLFF
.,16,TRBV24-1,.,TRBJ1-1,TGTGCCACCAGTGATTTGACGGGACACACGAACACTGAAGCTTTCTTT,CATSDLTGHTNTEAFF
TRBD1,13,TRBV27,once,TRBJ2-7,TGTGCCAGCAGTTACAGGGGACCCTACGAGCAGTACTTC,CASSYRGPYEQYF
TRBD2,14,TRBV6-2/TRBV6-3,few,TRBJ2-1,TGTGCCAGCAGTTATACGGGGGGGCCCAATGAGCAGTTCTTC,CASSYTGGPNEQFF
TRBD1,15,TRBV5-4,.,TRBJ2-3,TGTGCCAGCAGCACGCAAACGACAGGGGCAGATACGCAGTATTTT,CASSTQTTGADTQYF
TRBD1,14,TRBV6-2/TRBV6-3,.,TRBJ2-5,TGTGCCAGCAGTTACAGGGACAGTAAGGAGACCCAGTACTTC,CASSYRDSKETQYF
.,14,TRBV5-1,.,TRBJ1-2,TGCGCCAGCACCCAGGACAGCTATAACTATGGCTACACCTTC,CASTQDSYNYGYTF
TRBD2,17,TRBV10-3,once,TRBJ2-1,TGTGCCATCAGTGATTCACTAGCGGGCTTGCGGTGGGTTGAGCAGTTCTTC,CAISDSLAGLRWVEQFF
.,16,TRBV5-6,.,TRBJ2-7,TGTGCCAGCAGCATTTACAGGTCATCAAGGGCCTACGAGCAGTACTTC,CASSIYRSSRAYEQYF
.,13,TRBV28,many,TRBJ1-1,TGTGCCAGCAGTTTTGTTAGAACCACTGAAGCTTTCTTT,CASSFVRTTEAFF
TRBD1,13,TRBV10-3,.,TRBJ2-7,TGTGCCATCAGTGGGACAGGGATCTACGAGCAGTACTTC,CAISGTGIYEQYF
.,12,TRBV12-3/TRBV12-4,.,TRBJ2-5,TGTGCCAGCAGCGACAGCACGGAGACCCAGTACTTC,CASSDSTETQYF
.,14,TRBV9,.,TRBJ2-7,TGTGCCAGCAGCCCATGGGACTCCAACTACGAGCAGTACTTC,CASSPWDSNYEQYF
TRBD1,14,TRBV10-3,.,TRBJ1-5,TGTGCCATCAGTGTTCTCCTGGACAGGCAGCCCCAGCATTTT,CAISVLLDRQPQHF
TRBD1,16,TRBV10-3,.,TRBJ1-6,TGTGCCATCGGGACAGATGACGGGCTACATAATTCACCCCTCCACTTT,CAIGTDDGLHNSPLHF
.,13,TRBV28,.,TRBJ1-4,TGTGCCAGCAGAGTACAGATGAATGAAAAACTGTTTTTT,CASRVQMNEKLFF
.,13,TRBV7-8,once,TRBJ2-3,TGTGCCAGCAGCGGAGACAGTACAGATACGCAGTATTTT,CASSGDSTDTQYF
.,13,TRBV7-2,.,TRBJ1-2,TGTGCCAGCAGCGAGAGGGTCAACTATGGCTACACCTTC,CASSERVNYGYTF
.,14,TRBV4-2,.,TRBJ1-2,TGTGCCAGCAAACTGTCGGGCGGGGACTATGGCTACACCTTC,CASKLSGGDYGYTF
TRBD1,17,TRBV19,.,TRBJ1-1,TGTGCCAGTAGTCCCCGGGACAGGGAGAAGGGGACCACTGAAGCTTTCTTT,CASSPRDREKGTTEAFF
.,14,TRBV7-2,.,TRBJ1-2,TGTGCCAGCAGCTCCAGTCAGGGGAACTATGGCTACACCTTC,CASSSSQGNYGYTF
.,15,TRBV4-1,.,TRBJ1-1,TGCGCCAGCAGCCAAGAGGACTGGAGGAACACTGAAGCTTTCTTT,CASSQEDWRNTEAFF
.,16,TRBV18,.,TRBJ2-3,TGTGCCAGCTCACCCAAACTCGACAGCCGCACAGATACGCAGTATTTT,CASSPKLDSRTDTQYF
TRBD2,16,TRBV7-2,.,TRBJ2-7,TGTGCCAGCAGCTTAATGCCGGGACTAGAACCTTACGAGCAGTACTTC,CASSLMPGLEPYEQYF
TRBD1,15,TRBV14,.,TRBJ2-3,TGTGCCAGCAGCATCCGGACAGGGGTTACAGATACGCAGTATTTT,CASSIRTGVTDTQYF
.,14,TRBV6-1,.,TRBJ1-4,TGTGCCAGCAGTGAAAACAGGGCTGTAGAAAAACTGTTTTTT,CASSENRAVEKLFF
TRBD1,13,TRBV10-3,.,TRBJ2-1,TGTGCCAGCAGACAGGGGGGTGTCAATGAGCAGTTCTTC,CASRQGGVNEQFF
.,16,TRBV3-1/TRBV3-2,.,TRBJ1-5,TGTGCCAGCAGCCTGCGAGGGCCAAAGAGCAATCAGCCCCAGCATTTT,CASSLRGPKSNQPQHF
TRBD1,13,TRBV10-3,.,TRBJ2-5,TGTGCCACGCGGACAGGGGTCGTGGAGACCCAGTACTTC,CATRTGVVETQYF
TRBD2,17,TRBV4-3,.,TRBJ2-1,TGCGCCAGCAGCCAGGGTCGACTAGCGGGGGGGTACAATGAGCAGTTCTTC,CASSQGRLAGGYNEQFF